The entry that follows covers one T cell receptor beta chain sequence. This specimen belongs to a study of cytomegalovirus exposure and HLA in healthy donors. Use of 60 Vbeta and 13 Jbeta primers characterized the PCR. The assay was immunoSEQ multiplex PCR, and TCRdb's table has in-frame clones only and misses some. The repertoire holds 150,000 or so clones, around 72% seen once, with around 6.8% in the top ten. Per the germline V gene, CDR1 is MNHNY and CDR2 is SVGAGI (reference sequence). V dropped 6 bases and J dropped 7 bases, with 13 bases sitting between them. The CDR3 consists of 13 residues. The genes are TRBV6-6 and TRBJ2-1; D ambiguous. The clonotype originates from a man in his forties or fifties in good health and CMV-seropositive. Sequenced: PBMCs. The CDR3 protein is CASSPTERNEQFF. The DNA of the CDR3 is TGTGCCAGCAGCCCTACCGAGAGAAATGAGCAGTTCTTC.